One T cell receptor (beta chain) is described in this entry. The sample belongs to a study of blood T cell repertoires in COVID-19. On the study more broadly: Acute and convalescent COVID-19 specimens originated in the United States, Italy and Spain. Sources were T cells, B-cell-depleted T cells, or PBMCs; the material itself was cDNA or gDNA.

Under the authors' procedure: Reference gene primer amplification gave nucleated cell count estimates. Sequenced by immunoSEQ multiplex PCR; TCRdb stores in-frame clones only, minus some. The V and J calls and the clone size are those of that table, but D and trimming were determined from the DNA. The sample has 300,000 or so clones; approximately 89% are singletons. The CDR3 is made up of 15 amino acids. CDR1 is SGHRS, CDR2 YFSETQ, per germline. Unmatched junction bases numbered 6, after V lost 3 bases and J lost 1 base. This clonotype was sampled from a woman aged 45-60 years who had recovered from COVID-19. The chain employs TRBV5-1 and TRBJ1-1; 7 bases agree with TRBD1. The sequencing sample was made of peripheral blood. CDR3 loop: CASSSQGSPNTEAFF. CDR3 DNA: TGCGCCAGCAGCTCACAGGGGAGCCCGAACACTGAAGCTTTCTTT.